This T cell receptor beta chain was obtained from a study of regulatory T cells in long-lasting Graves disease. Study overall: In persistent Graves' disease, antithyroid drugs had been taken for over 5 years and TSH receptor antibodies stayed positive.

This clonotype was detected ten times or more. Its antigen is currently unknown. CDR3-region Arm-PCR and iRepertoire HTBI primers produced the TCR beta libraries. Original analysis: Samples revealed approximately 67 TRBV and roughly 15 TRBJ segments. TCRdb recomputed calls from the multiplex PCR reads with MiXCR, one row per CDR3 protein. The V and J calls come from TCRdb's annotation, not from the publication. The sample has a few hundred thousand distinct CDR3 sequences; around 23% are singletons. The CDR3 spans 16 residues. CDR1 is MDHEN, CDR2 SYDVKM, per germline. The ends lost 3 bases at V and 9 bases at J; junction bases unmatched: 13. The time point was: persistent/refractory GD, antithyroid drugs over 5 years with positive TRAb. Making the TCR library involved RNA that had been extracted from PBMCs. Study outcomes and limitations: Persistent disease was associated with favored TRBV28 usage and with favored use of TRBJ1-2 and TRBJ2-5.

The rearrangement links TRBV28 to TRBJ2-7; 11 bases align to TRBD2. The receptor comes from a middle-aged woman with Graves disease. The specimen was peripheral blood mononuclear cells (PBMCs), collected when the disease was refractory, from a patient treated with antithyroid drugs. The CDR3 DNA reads TGTGCCAGCAGTTTCGACCGACTAGCGGGAACCCTTAGGCAGTACTTC. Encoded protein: CASSFDRLAGTLRQYF.